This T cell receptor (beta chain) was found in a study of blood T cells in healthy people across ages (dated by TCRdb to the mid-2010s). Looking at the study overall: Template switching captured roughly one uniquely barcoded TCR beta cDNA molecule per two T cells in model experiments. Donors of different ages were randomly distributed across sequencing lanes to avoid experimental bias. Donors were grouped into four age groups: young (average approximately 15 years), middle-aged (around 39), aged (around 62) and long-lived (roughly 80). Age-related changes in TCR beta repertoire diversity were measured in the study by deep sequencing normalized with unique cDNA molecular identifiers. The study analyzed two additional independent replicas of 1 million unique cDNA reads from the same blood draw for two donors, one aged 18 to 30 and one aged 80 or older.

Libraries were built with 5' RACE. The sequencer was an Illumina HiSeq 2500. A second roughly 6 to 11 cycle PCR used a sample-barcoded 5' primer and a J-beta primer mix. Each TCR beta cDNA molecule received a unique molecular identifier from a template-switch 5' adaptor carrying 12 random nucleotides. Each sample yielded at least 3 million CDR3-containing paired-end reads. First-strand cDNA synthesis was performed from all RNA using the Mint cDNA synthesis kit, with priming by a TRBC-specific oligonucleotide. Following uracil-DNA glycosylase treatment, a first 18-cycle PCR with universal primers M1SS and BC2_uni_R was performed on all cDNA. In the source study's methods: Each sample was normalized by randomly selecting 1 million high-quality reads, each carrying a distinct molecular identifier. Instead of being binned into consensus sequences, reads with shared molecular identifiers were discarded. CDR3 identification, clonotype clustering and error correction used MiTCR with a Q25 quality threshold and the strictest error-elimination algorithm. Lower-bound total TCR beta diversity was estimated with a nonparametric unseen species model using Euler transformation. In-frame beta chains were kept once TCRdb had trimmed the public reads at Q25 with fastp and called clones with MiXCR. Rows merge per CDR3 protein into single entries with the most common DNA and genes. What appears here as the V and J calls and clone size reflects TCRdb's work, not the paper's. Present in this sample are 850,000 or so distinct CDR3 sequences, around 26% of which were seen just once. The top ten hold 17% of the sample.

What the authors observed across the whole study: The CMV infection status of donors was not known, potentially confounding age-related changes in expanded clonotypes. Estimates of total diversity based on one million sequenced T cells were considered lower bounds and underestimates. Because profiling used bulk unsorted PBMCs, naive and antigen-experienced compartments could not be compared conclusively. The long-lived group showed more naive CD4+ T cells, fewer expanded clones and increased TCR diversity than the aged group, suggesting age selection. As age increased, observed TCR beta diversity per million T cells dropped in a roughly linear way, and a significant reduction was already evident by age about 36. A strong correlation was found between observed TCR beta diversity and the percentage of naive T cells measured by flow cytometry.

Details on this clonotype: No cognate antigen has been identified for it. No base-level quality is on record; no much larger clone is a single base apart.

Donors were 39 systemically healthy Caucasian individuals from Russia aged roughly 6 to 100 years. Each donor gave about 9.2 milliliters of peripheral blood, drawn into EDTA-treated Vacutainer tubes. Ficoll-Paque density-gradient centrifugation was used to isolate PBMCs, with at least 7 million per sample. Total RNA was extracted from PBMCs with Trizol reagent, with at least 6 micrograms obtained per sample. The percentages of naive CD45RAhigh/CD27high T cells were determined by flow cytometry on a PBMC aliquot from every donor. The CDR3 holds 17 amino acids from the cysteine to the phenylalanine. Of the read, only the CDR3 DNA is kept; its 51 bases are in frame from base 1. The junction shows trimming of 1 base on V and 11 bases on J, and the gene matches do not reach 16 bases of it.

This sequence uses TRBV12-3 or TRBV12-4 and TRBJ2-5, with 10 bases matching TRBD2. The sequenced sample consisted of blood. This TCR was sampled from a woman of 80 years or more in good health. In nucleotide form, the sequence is TGTGCCAGCAGTTTAGGATCTAGCGGGGGCCGTTACAATGAGCAGTACTTC. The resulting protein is CASSLGSSGGRYNEQYF.